These T cell receptor beta chains were read from a single sample in a study of blood T cells in healthy people across ages. TCRdb called the 5' RACE reads again in MiXCR, with one record for every CDR3 protein. Seen here are around 1,500,000 distinct CDR3 sequences, roughly 28% observed once, and the top ten hold 7.7%. Sequenced: blood. The receptors originated from a woman under 40 in good health. The CDR3 runs from the conserved cysteine through the conserved F or W. D genes are given only for firm matches. Only some rows state a clone size, as once, few, many or a class for expanded clones.

V gene	D gene	clone size	J gene	CDR3 DNA	CDR3 protein
TRBV28	TRBD2	.	TRBJ2-1	TGTGCCAGCAGTTTAGAACTAGCGAGCGATCATGAGCAGTTCTTC	CASSLELASDHEQFF
TRBV9	TRBD1	few	TRBJ2-3	TGTGCCAGCAGCGTTCAGGGGGATTGGACAGATACGCAGTATTTT	CASSVQGDWTDTQYF
TRBV27	.	few	TRBJ1-2	TGTGCCAGCAGGCGCACGGGTGTGGGCTACACCTTC	CASRRTGVGYTF
TRBV2	.	few	TRBJ1-5	TGTGCCAGCAGGCAAACCGGAATCGACCCCCAGCCCCAGCATTTT	CASRQTGIDPQPQHF
TRBV5-6	.	.	TRBJ1-5	TGTGCCAGCAGCTTGAGCAGTAATAGCAATCAGCCCCAGCATTTT	CASSLSSNSNQPQHF
TRBV6-2/TRBV6-3	TRBD1	few	TRBJ2-7	TGTGCCAGCAGACGACAGGGGGCGGGGGAGCAGTACTTC	CASRRQGAGEQYF
TRBV20-1	.	few	TRBJ2-2	TGCAGTGCCCCAAATGGGGGGGCGCGGGGCACCGGGGAGCTGTTTTTT	CSAPNGGARGTGELFF
TRBV10-3	.	many	TRBJ2-7	TGTGCCATCAGTCTTGGCTACGAGCAGTACTTC	CAISLGYEQYF
TRBV20-1	.	many	TRBJ1-2	TGCAGTGCTAGAGTTCCCCTTCAGGTGGGCTACACCTTC	CSARVPLQVGYTF
TRBV5-1	TRBD1	.	TRBJ2-1	TGCGCCAGCAGATTGGGACAGGGGTCCACGCAGTTCTTC	CASRLGQGSTQFF
TRBV5-1	.	.	TRBJ2-7	TGCGCCAGCTTGAGAGGAGGGGAGTTCTCCTACGAGCAGTACTTC	CASLRGGEFSYEQYF
TRBV30	TRBD1	.	TRBJ1-4	TGTGCCTCCCTTGGACAGGCAGAAAAACTGTTTTTT	CASLGQAEKLFF
TRBV20-1	.	.	TRBJ2-7	TGCAGTGCTACCCAGGGCAGTGGGCTCTACGAGCAGTACTTC	CSATQGSGLYEQYF
TRBV19	TRBD1	.	TRBJ1-5	TGTGCCAGTAGCCCGGGACAGGGGCATCTCGGACGCAATCAGCCCCAGCATTTT	CASSPGQGHLGRNQPQHF
TRBV20-1	.	.	TRBJ2-6	TGCAGTGCTAGAACGGGTCATGGCACTGGGGCCAACGTCCTGACTTTC	CSARTGHGTGANVLTF
TRBV6-5	.	.	TRBJ2-1	TGTGCCAGCAGGTCCCAAACACTCAATGAGCAGTTCTTC	CASRSQTLNEQFF
TRBV21-1	.	few	TRBJ1-1	TGTGCCAGCAGCAAAGGGGCAAATAAAGCTTTCTTT	CASSKGANKAFF
TRBV5-5	.	.	TRBJ1-4	TGTGCCAGCAGCTCCCGGCTTCGTTTGGACAGCTCAGGGACAAGTGAAAAACTGTTTTTT	CASSSRLRLDSSGTSEKLFF
TRBV27	TRBD2	.	TRBJ2-1	TGTGCCAGCAGTTTATGGTTCAGCGGGAGCTCCTACAATGAGCAGTTCTTC	CASSLWFSGSSYNEQFF
TRBV3-1	.	few	TRBJ2-3	TGTGCCAGCCGCAGCCAGGGATTGTCAGATACGCAGTATTTT	CASRSQGLSDTQYF
TRBV6-4	.	.	TRBJ2-7	TGTGCCAGCAGTGTGGGGGGCCGAACCTACGAGCAGTACTTC	CASSVGGRTYEQYF
TRBV6-1	.	many	TRBJ2-5	TGTGCCAGCAGTGATACCTTCAGGGGTGAGACCCAGTACTTC	CASSDTFRGETQYF
TRBV18	.	.	TRBJ1-4	TGTGCCAGCTCACCCAGGCAGCTTAATGAAAAACTGTTTTTT	CASSPRQLNEKLFF
TRBV3-1	.	.	TRBJ2-1	TGTGCCAGCAGCCAAATAGGGTTCGAGCAGTTCTTC	CASSQIGFEQFF
TRBV12-3/TRBV12-4	.	many	TRBJ2-3	TGTGCCAGCAGTGGGGACGGAGGAGATACGCAGTATTTT	CASSGDGGDTQYF
TRBV11-2	.	many	TRBJ2-7	TGTGCCAGCAGCCTTGGGGTTCTCTACGAGCAGTACTTC	CASSLGVLYEQYF
TRBV7-2	.	.	TRBJ2-1	TGTGCCAGCAGCTCCAACCCCGGGGAATACAATGAGCAGTTCTTC	CASSSNPGEYNEQFF
TRBV12-3/TRBV12-4	.	.	TRBJ2-5	TGTGCCAGCAGTTTTGCCAGCCTAATCAATGAGCAGTACTTC	CASSFASLINEQYF
TRBV28	TRBD1	.	TRBJ1-6	TGTGCCAGCAGTTCACAGGGGGAGACCTCGCCCCTCCACTTT	CASSSQGETSPLHF
TRBV4-1	.	.	TRBJ1-2	TGCGCCAGCAGCCCTGGGGCAGGGGTTAACTATGGCTACACCTTC	CASSPGAGVNYGYTF
TRBV29-1	TRBD1	.	TRBJ1-1	TGCAGCGTCGACAGGACAGGAGAGAACACTGAAGCTTTCTTT	CSVDRTGENTEAFF
TRBV20-1	.	.	TRBJ1-2	TGCAGTGCTAGAGCGGGGTATATAAACTATGGCTACACCTTC	CSARAGYINYGYTF
TRBV3-1	.	.	TRBJ2-7	TGTGCCAGCAGCCAGGGTACAGGGACCCATTACGAGCAGTACTTC	CASSQGTGTHYEQYF
TRBV7-9	.	.	TRBJ1-1	TGTGCCAGCAGCTTATCGATGGGTAGAGCTTTCTTT	CASSLSMGRAFF
TRBV4-3	.	.	TRBJ2-7	TGCGCCAGCAGTCAAGATGTGGTAGGGGTTTGCGAGCAGTACTTC	CASSQDVVGVCEQYF
TRBV12-3/TRBV12-4	.	many	TRBJ2-1	TGTGCCAGCAGTTTTCAGGGGAACTCAAAGGGTGAGCAGTTCTTC	CASSFQGNSKGEQFF
TRBV7-2	.	few	TRBJ2-1	TGTGCCAGCAGCCGGGACTTAAACTACAATGAGCAGTTCTTC	CASSRDLNYNEQFF
TRBV12-5	TRBD2	.	TRBJ2-3	TGTGCTAGTGGTACGCGACAAGGACCAATTGGGGGGGGAGATACGCAGTATTTT	CASGTRQGPIGGGDTQYF
TRBV15	.	few	TRBJ1-5	TGTGCCACGGGCAAGTTTGGTCAGCCCCAGCATTTT	CATGKFGQPQHF
TRBV11-2	.	.	TRBJ2-5	TGTGCCAGCAGCTCAGCGACAGAGTACCAAGAGACCCAGTACTTC	CASSSATEYQETQYF
TRBV19	TRBD1	.	TRBJ2-7	TGTGCCAGTAGCTCCGGGACAGGGGGCGAATACGAGCAGTACTTC	CASSSGTGGEYEQYF
TRBV10-2	.	many	TRBJ1-1	TGCGCCAGCATACGGGCACCGAACACTGAAGCTTTCTTT	CASIRAPNTEAFF
TRBV5-6	TRBD2	.	TRBJ2-5	TGTGCCAGCAGCTTGTGGGAGGCGGGGGGAGAGACCCAGTACTTC	CASSLWEAGGETQYF
TRBV20-1	TRBD1	.	TRBJ2-7	TGCAGTGCTACGTCCCGGGACAGGGTCGTGACCTACGAGCAGTACTTC	CSATSRDRVVTYEQYF
TRBV18	.	.	TRBJ2-1	TGTGCCAGCTCGCCAGGCGGGGCAGCCTACAATGAGCAGTTCTTC	CASSPGGAAYNEQFF
TRBV7-9	.	.	TRBJ1-2	TGTGCCAGCAGCTTAGCAGGGTTCGACTATGGCTACACCTTC	CASSLAGFDYGYTF
TRBV5-1	TRBD1	many	TRBJ2-7	TGCGCCAGCACCTATTTGGGGACAGACGAGCAGTACTTC	CASTYLGTDEQYF
TRBV5-1	TRBD1	few	TRBJ1-1	TGCGCCAGCACCGGGACAGGGGGGTTCTACACTGAAGCTTTCTTT	CASTGTGGFYTEAFF